This T cell receptor (beta chain) was documented in a study of blood T cell repertoires in COVID-19. Study in general: The United States, Italy and Spain provided the acute and convalescent COVID-19 samples. T cells, B-cell-depleted T cells, or PBMCs supplied cDNA or gDNA.

Original methodology: Using reference gene primer amplification, nucleated cell counts were estimated. Data came from immunoSEQ multiplex PCR; TCRdb stores just in-frame clones and leaves some out. V and J calls and clone size are as listed in that table; D and trimming were resolved from the DNA. The sample consists of about 170,000 clones, approximately 84% of them appearing once. Germline V gene data show CDR1 as KGHSH and CDR2 as LQKENI. J lost 3 bases, V lost 1 base, and 3 bases had no gene match. The CDR3 contains 15 residues. The genes are TRBV18 and TRBJ2-5, with 9 bases lining up with TRBD2. The receptor comes from an elderly woman with acute or convalescent COVID-19. What was sequenced was peripheral blood. The CDR3 coding sequence is TGTGCCAGCTCACCACGCTCTAGCGGGGAAGAGACCCAGTACTTC. Its protein is CASSPRSSGEETQYF.